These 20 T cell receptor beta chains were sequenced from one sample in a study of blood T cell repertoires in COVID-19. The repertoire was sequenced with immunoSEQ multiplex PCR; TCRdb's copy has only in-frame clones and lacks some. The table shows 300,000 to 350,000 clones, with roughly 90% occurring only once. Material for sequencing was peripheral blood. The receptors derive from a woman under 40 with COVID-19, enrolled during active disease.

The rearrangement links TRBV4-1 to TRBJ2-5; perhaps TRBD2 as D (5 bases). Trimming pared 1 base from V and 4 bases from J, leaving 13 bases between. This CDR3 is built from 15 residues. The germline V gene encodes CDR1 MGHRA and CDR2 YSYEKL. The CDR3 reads CASSQVPEEAETQYF. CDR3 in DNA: TGCGCCAGCAGCCAAGTCCCGGAGGAGGCAGAGACCCAGTACTTC.

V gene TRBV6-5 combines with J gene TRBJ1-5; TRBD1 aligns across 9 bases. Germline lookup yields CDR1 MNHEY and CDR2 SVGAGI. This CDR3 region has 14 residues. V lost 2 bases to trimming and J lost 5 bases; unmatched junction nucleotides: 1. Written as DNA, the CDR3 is TGTGCCAGCAGTTACGGACAGGGGTATCAGCCCCAGCATTTT. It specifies CASSYGQGYQPQHF.

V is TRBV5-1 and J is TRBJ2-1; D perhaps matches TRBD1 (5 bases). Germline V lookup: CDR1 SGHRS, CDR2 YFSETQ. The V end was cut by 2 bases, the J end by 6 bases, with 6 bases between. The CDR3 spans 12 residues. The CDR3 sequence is CASSFQGNEQFF. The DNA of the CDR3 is TGCGCCAGCAGCTTCCAGGGCAATGAGCAGTTCTTC. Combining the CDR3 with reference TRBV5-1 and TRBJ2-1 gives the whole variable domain KAGVTQTPRYLIKTRGQQVTLSCSPISGHRSVSWYQQTPGQGLQFLFEYFSETQRNKGNFPGRFSGRQFSNSRSEMNVSTLELGDSALYLCASSFQGNEQFFGPGTRLTVL.

The CDR3 region has the DNA TGTGCCAGCAGTTATTCGACAGGGGGCGAGCAGTACTTC. The encoded protein is CASSYSTGGEQYF. V usage is TRBV6-5 and J usage is TRBJ2-7, with 9 positions matching TRBD1. Germline assignment: CDR1 MNHEY and CDR2 SVGAGI. Trimming cost V 3 bases and J 6 bases; bases outside gene matches: 3. The CDR3 spans 13 residues.

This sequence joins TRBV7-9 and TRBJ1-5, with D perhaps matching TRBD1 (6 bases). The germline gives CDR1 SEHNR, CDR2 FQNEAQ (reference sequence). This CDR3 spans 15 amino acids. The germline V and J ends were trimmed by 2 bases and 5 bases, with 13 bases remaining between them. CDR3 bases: TGTGCCAGCAGCTTATCCGGCGGGGGCCATCAGCCCCAGCATTTT. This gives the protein CASSLSGGGHQPQHF.

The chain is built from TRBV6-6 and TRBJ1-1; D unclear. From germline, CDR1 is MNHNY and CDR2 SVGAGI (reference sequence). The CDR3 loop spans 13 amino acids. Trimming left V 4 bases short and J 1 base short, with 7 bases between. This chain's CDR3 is CASSWPKNTEAFF. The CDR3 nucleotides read TGTGCCAGCAGTTGGCCGAAGAACACTGAAGCTTTCTTT.

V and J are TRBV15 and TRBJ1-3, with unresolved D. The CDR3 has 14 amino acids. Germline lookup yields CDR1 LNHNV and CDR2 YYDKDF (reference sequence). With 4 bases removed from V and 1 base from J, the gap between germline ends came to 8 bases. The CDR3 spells CATSTWESGNTIYF. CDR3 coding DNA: TGTGCCACCAGCACCTGGGAGTCTGGAAACACCATATATTTT.

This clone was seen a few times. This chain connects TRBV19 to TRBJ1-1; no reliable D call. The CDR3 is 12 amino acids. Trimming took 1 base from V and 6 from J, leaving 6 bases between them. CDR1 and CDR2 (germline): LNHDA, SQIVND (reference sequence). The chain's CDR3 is CASSIGRAEAFF. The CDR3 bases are TGTGCCAGTAGTATAGGGAGGGCTGAAGCTTTCTTT.

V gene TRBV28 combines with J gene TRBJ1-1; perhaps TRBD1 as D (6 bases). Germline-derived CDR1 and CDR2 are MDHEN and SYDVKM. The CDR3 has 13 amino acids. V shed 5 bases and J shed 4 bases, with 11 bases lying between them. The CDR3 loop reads CASSTQGRTEAFF. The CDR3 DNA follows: TGTGCCAGCAGTACACAGGGTCGCACTGAAGCTTTCTTT.

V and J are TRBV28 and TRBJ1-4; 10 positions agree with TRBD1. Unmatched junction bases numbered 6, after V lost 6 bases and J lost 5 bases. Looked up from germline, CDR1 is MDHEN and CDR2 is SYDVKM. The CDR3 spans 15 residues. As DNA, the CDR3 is TGTGCCAGCAGCGCCCCGGGACAGGGGAATGAAAAACTGTTTTTT. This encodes CASSAPGQGNEKLFF.

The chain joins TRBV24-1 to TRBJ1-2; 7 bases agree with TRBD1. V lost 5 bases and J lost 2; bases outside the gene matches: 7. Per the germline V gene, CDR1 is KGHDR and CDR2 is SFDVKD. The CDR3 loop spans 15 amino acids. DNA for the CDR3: TGTGCCACCAGTGGGAACAGGGGTCGAAACTATGGCTACACCTTC. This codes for CATSGNRGRNYGYTF.

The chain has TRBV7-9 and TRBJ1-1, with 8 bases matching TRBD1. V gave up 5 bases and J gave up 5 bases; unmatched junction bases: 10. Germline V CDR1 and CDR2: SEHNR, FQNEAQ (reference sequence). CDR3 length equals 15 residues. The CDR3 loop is CASSQAGGSRTEAFF. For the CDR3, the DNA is TGTGCCAGCAGCCAGGCAGGGGGCTCGAGGACTGAAGCTTTCTTT.

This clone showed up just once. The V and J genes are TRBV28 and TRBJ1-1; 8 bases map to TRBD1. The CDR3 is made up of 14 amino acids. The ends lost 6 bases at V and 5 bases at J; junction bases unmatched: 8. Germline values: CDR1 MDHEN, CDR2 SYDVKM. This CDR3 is CASRSTGVRTEAFF. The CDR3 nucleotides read TGTGCCAGCAGATCGACAGGGGTTCGGACTGAAGCTTTCTTT.

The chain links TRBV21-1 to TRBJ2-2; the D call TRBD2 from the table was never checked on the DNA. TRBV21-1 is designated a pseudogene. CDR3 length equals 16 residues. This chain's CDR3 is CASSSQTRGISGELFF. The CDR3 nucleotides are TGTGCCAGCAGCTCCCAGACTAGAGGGATCTCCGGGGAGCTGTTTTTT.

CDR3 coding DNA: TGTGCCGGAGGGGGGGGCCGTGCTCAGGGTGGCTACACCTTC. This sequence encodes CAGGGGRAQGGYTF. The chain couples TRBV10-3 to TRBJ1-2, with D tentatively TRBD1 (6 bases). The CDR3 loop spans 14 amino acids. Germline V gene data show CDR1 as ENHRY and CDR2 as SYGVKD. Trimming took off 11 bases at V and 7 bases at J, with 23 bases between the two ends.

Written as DNA, the CDR3 is TGTGCCATCAGTGAGTCGTTTAGCGGGAGCACAGATACGCAGTATTTT. It yields the protein CAISESFSGSTDTQYF. The chain couples TRBV10-3 to TRBJ2-3; 7 bases fit TRBD2. Germline V gene lookup returns CDR1 ENHRY and CDR2 SYGVKD. The CDR3 consists of 16 residues. Germline trimming cut 0 bases from V and 0 bases from J; bases unmatched to any gene: 3.

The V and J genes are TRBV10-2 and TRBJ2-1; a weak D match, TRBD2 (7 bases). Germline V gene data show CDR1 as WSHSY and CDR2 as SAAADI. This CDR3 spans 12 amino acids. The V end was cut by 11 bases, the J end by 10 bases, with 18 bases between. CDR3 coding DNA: TGCGCCGGAATGGGGGGGGCCAGGGAGCAGTTCTTC. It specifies CAGMGGAREQFF.

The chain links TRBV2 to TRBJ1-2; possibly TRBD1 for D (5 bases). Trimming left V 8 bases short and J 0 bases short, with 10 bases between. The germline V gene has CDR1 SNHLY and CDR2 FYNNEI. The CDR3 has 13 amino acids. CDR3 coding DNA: TGTGCCAGCGGGGGGGACGCTAACTATGGCTACACCTTC. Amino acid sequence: CASGGDANYGYTF.

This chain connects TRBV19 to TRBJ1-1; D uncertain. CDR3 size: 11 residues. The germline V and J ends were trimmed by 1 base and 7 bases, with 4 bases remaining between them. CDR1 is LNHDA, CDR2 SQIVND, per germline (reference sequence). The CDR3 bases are TGTGCCAGTAGTATAGCGGTTGAAGCTTTCTTT. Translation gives CASSIAVEAFF.

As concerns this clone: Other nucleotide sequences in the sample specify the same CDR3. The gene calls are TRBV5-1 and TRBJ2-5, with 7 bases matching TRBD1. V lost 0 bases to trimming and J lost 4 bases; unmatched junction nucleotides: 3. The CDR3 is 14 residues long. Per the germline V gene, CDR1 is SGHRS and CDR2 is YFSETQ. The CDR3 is CASSLDRGLETQYF. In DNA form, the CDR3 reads TGCGCCAGCAGCTTGGACAGGGGATTAGAGACCCAGTACTTC.